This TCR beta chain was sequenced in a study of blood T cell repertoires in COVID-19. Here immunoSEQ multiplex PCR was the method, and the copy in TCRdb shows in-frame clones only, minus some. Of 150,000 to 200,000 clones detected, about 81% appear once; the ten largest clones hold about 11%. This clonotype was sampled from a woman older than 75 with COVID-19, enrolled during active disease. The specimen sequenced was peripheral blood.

The CDR3 region has the DNA TGTGCCAGCAGCTCCCTTCCAGGACACTACTCTGGAAACACCATATATTTT. Translating it yields CASSSLPGHYSGNTIYF. The V gene is TRBV7-9, the J gene TRBJ1-3; possible D gene TRBD1, 5 bases. The CDR3 spans 17 residues. V was clipped by 4 bases and J by 0 bases, with 16 bases between them. CDR1 and CDR2 (germline): SEHNR, FQNEAQ (reference sequence).